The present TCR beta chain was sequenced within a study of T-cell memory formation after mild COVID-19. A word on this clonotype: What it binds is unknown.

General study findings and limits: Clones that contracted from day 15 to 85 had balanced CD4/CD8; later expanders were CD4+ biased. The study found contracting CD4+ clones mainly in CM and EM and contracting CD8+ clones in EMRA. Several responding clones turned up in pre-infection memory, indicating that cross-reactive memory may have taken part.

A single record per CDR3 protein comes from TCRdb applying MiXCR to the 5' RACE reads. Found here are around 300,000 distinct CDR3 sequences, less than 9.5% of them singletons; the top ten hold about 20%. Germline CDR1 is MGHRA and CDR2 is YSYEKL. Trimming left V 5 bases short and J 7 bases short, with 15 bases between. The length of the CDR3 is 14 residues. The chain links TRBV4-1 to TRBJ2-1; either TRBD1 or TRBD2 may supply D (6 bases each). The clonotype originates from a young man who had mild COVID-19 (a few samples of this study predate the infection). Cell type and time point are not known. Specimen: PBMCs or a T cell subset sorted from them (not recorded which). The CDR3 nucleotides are TGCGCCAGCAGCAGGGGGGTCCCGGGTAATGAGCAGTTCTTC. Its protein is CASSRGVPGNEQFF.